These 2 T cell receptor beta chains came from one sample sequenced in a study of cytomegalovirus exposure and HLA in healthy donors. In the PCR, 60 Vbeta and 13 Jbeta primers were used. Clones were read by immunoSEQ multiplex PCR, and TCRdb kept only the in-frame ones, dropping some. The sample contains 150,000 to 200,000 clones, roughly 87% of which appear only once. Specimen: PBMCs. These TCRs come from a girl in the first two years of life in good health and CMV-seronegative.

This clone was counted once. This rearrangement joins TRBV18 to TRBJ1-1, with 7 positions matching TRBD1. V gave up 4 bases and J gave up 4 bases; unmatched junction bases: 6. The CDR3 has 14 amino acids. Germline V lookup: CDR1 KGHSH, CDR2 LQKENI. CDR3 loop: CASSRHQGGTEAFF. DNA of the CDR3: TGTGCCAGCTCACGACACCAGGGGGGCACTGAAGCTTTCTTT. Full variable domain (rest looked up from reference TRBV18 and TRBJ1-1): NAGVMQNPRHLVRRRGQEARLRCSPMKGHSHVYWYRQLPEEGLKFMVYLQKENIIDESGMPKERFSAEFPKEGPSILRIQQVVRGDSAAYFCASSRHQGGTEAFFGQGTRLTVV.

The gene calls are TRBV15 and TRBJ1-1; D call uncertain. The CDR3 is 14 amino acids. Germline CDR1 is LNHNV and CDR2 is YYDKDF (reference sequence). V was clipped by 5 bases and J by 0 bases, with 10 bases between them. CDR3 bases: TGTGCCACCAGCGGCAGCGTAGTGAACACTGAAGCTTTCTTT. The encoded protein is CATSGSVVNTEAFF.